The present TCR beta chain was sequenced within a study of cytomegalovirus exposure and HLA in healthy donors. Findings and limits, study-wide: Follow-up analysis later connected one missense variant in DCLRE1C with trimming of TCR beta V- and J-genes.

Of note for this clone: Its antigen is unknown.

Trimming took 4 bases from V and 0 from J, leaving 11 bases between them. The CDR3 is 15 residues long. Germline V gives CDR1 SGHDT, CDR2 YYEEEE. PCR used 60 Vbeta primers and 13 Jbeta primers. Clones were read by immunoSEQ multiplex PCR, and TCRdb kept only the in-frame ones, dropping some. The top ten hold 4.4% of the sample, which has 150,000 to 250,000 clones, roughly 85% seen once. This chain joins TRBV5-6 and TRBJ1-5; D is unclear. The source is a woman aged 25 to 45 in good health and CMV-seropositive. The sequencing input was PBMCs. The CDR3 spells CASSMQVLSNQPQHF. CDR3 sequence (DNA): TGTGCCAGCAGCATGCAGGTTCTTAGCAATCAGCCCCAGCATTTT.